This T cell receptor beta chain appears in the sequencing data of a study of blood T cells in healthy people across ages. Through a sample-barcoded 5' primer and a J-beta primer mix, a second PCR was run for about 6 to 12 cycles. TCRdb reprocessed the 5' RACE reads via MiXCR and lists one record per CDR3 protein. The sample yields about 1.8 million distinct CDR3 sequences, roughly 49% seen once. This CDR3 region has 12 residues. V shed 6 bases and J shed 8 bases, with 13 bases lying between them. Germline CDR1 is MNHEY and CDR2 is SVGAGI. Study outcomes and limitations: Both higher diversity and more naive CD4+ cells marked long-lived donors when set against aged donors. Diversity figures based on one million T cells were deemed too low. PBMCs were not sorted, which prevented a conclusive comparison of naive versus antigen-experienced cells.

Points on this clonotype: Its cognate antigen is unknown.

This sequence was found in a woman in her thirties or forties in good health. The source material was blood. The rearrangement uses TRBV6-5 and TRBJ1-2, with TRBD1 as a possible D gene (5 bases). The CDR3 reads CASSTQGGGYTF. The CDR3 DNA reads TGTGCCAGCAGCACTCAGGGTGGCGGCTACACCTTC.